Shown below are 23 T cell receptor beta chains from a single sample sequenced in a study of T-cell reconstitution after alpha-beta-depleted transplantation in children (dated by TCRdb to the mid-2010s). The treatment or condition tag for this specimen amounts to: allogeneic hematopoietic cell transplantation with graft depleted of TCRalphabeta T cells and CD19 B cells. The receptor library was made with PCR. Sequencing relied on an Illumina HiSeq 2500. TCR library preparation used molecular barcoding, with unique molecular identifiers applied to normalize quantification of the TCRbeta repertoire. The public sequencing data were trimmed at Q25 with fastp and processed into clonotypes with MiXCR by TCRdb, which kept only in-frame beta chains. Merged by CDR3 protein, the rows form single entries marked with the most common genes and DNA. This sample gives around 76,000 distinct CDR3 sequences in total; approximately 18% of them show up just once. Roughly half of the sample belongs to the ten largest clones.

The material sequenced was PBMCs, mostly from graft donor cells, taken 360 days after TCRalphabeta/CD19-depleted stem cell transplant. The receptors were sampled from a male patient between 2 and 15 years old who had a stem cell transplant for acute lymphoblastic leukemia, so the T cells may come from the graft donor.

This clonotype was seen a handful of times. The genes are TRBV3-1 and TRBJ2-5; perhaps TRBD2 as D (6 bases). The germline CDR1 and CDR2 sequences are LGHDT and YNNKEL (reference sequence). V was clipped by 1 base and J by 4 bases, with 16 bases between them. The CDR3 contains 16 residues. The CDR3 coding sequence is TGTGCCAGCAGCCAAGGGCTAGCGAAGAGGGGAGAGACCCAGTACTTC. The encoded protein is CASSQGLAKRGETQYF.

The chain is built from TRBV7-6 and TRBJ2-3; D unclear. The V end was cut by 2 bases, the J end by 3 bases, with 9 bases between. This CDR3 has 14 residues. Germline assignment: CDR1 SGHVS and CDR2 FNYEAQ. CDR3: CASSLRIRTDTQYF. For the CDR3, the DNA is TGTGCCAGCAGCTTACGTATCCGGACAGATACGCAGTATTTT. The full variable domain, rest sourced from reference TRBV7-6 and TRBJ2-3, is GAGVSQSPRYKVTKRGQDVALRCDPISGHVSLYWYRQALGQGPEFLTYFNYEAQQDKSGLPNDRFSAERPEGSISTLTIQRTEQRDSAMYRCASSLRIRTDTQYFGPGTRLTVL.

V is TRBV12-3 or TRBV12-4 and J is TRBJ2-1; 11 positions match TRBD2. J lost 9 bases, V lost 4 bases, and 14 bases had no gene match. This CDR3 has 17 residues. CDR3 sequence: CASSSFPASSGRFEQFF. CDR3 sequence (DNA): TGTGCCAGCAGTTCCTTCCCCGCGTCTAGCGGGAGGTTTGAGCAGTTCTTC.

This clonotype was detected only a few times. The V gene is TRBV5-4, the J gene TRBJ2-3; D tentatively fits TRBD1 or TRBD2 (5 bases each). V lost 0 bases and J lost 2, with 16 bases in between. This CDR3 has 17 amino acids. Germline V gives CDR1 SGHNT, CDR2 YYREEE (reference sequence). The CDR3 bases are TGTGCCAGCAGCTTGGCCCCCGGGACCGATAACACAGATACGCAGTATTTT. This codes for CASSLAPGTDNTDTQYF. The full variable domain, with the rest looked up from reference TRBV5-4 and TRBJ2-3, is ETGVTQSPTHLIKTRGQQVTLRCSSQSGHNTVSWYQQALGQGPQFIFQYYREEENGRGNFPPRFSGLQFPNYSSELNVNALELDDSALYLCASSLAPGTDNTDTQYFGPGTRLTVL.

This chain links TRBV20-1 with TRBJ2-7; TRBD2 matches 8 bases. Germline CDR1 and CDR2: DFQATT and SNEGSKA (reference sequence). The length of the CDR3 is 15 residues. The junction had 13 bases not matched to a gene; V was cut back by 6 bases and J by 3 bases. The CDR3, as DNA: TGCAGTGCCAACTTAGCCGAGACTAGCGTCTACGAGCAGTACTTC. Translated, it gives CSANLAETSVYEQYF.

This clonotype occurred a few times. This chain joins TRBV7-9 and TRBJ1-6; 9 bases are shared with TRBD1. The CDR3 is 14 residues long. Germline V lookup: CDR1 SEHNR, CDR2 FQNEAQ (reference sequence). V lost 8 bases and J lost 7; bases outside the gene matches: 6. CDR3 loop: CASDRTGENSPLHF. The CDR3 coding sequence is TGTGCCAGCGACCGGACAGGGGAAAATTCACCCCTCCACTTT.

The chain carries TRBV10-3 and TRBJ2-2, with TRBD2 matching over 12 bases. CDR1 and CDR2 (germline): ENHRY, SYGVKD. V trimming: 4 bases; J trimming: 2 bases; junction bases outside the gene matches: 2. CDR3 length: 16 residues. This chain's CDR3 is CAISVLAGGNTGELFF. In DNA, the CDR3 is TGTGCCATCAGTGTACTAGCGGGAGGAAACACCGGGGAGCTGTTTTTT.

This clonotype was seen a few times. The CDR3 sequence: CASSLYPTWAGPDTQYF. The CDR3 DNA is TGTGCCAGCAGCTTATACCCGACTTGGGCGGGCCCAGATACGCAGTATTTT. The genes are TRBV7-2 and TRBJ2-3; D might be TRBD2 (5 bases). The CDR3 is 17 residues long. Trimming removed 2 bases from V and 4 bases from J, with 19 bases in between. Germline V gives CDR1 SGHTA, CDR2 FQGNSA.

CDR3 amino acids: CASKSLLNTEAFF. CDR3 in DNA: TGTGCCAGCAAGTCCCTACTGAACACTGAAGCTTTCTTT. The V and J genes are TRBV6-2 or TRBV6-3 and TRBJ1-1; D is unclear. CDR3 length: 13 amino acids. Trimming took 7 bases from V and 0 from J, leaving 9 bases between them. Germline CDR1 and CDR2: MNHEY and SVGEGT.

This clonotype showed up just a few times. One end of the junction is discordant with germline, which a read error may explain. This chain joins TRBV7-7 and TRBJ1-5, with TRBD1 as a possible D gene (5 bases). The germline gives CDR1 SSHAT, CDR2 FNYEAQ (reference sequence). This CDR3 comprises 13 residues. As DNA, the CDR3 is TGTGCTAGCAGCTTAGGGGTTGGTCAGCCCCAGCATTTT. Amino acids: CASSLGVGQPQHF.

This clonotype was seen only a few times. V and J are TRBV7-9 and TRBJ1-3; D is perhaps TRBD1 (5 bases). The CDR3 is made up of 14 amino acids. Germline CDR1 and CDR2: SEHNR and FQNEAQ (reference sequence). V was clipped by 5 bases and J by 6 bases, with 14 bases between them. The CDR3 DNA is TGTGCCAGCAGCCGGGGACGGGCGCTAAACACCATATATTTT. It encodes CASSRGRALNTIYF.

This chain links TRBV28 with TRBJ2-7; 9 bases align to TRBD2. V lost 5 bases, J lost 2 bases, and 7 bases stayed unmatched. CDR1 is MDHEN and CDR2 is SYDVKM in the germline V gene. The CDR3 spans 15 residues. CDR3 DNA: TGTGCCAGCAGTCCCAGCGGGAGGACCCCCTACGAGCAGTACTTC. Residues: CASSPSGRTPYEQYF.

CDR3: CASSPTQGTNYNEQFF. The CDR3 DNA reads as TGTGCCAGCTCACCAACTCAGGGGACAAATTACAATGAGCAGTTCTTC. This sequence joins TRBV18 and TRBJ2-1, with D possibly being TRBD1 (6 bases). With 2 bases removed from V and 4 bases from J, the gap between germline ends came to 15 bases. Germline V lookup: CDR1 KGHSH, CDR2 LQKENI. CDR3 size: 16 residues.

V gene TRBV7-9 combines with J gene TRBJ1-5, with 7 bases that match TRBD1. Germline assignment: CDR1 SEHNR and CDR2 FQNEAQ (reference sequence). V shed 5 bases and J 6 bases; nucleotides not matched to a gene: 7. The CDR3 contains 14 residues. The CDR3: CASSPTGVGQPQHF. The DNA for the CDR3 is TGTGCCAGCAGCCCCACAGGGGTGGGTCAGCCCCAGCATTTT.

The chain couples TRBV11-1 to TRBJ2-7; maybe TRBD2 (7 bases). V was clipped by 6 bases and J by 0 bases, with 27 bases between them. This CDR3 contains 19 residues. Germline V CDR1 and CDR2: SGHAT, FQDESV (reference sequence). The CDR3 nucleotides read TGTGCCAGCAGGTGGGGGGGCCAGGGGACCTTACCAGGCTCCTACGAGCAGTACTTC. It is translated as CASRWGGQGTLPGSYEQYF.

This clonotype was recorded once. This chain connects TRBV5-4 to TRBJ2-1; D is unclear. The length of the CDR3 is 16 residues. V was trimmed by 4 bases and J by 3 bases, leaving 17 bases between them. Germline CDR1 is SGHNT and CDR2 is YYREEE (reference sequence). CDR3 in DNA: TGTGCCAGCAGCCAAGAAGGTCTGGGCCACTACAATGAGCAGTTCTTC. As protein: CASSQEGLGHYNEQFF.

This clonotype appeared a few times. This chain connects TRBV3-1 to TRBJ2-1; 10 positions agree with TRBD2. This CDR3 has 16 residues. The V gene's germline CDR1 is LGHDT and CDR2 YNNKEL (reference sequence). Trimming at V came to 2 bases and at J to 6 bases, leaving 7 bases not matched to a gene. The CDR3 region has the DNA TGTGCCAGCAGCCAACAACCAAGCGGGAGGGCCAATGAGCAGTTCTTC. It translates to CASSQQPSGRANEQFF.

This clonotype has more than one count but fewer than ten. This sequence joins TRBV20-1 and TRBJ2-1, with D possibly being TRBD1 or TRBD2 (6 bases each). The CDR3 totals 16 residues. The V and J ends lost 3 bases and 6 bases respectively, with 21 bases between them. Germline V gene lookup returns CDR1 DFQATT and CDR2 SNEGSKA (reference sequence). In nucleotides, the CDR3 is TGCAGTGCTAGCCCCCAACAGGGAAGGGGACTCAATGAGCAGTTCTTC. Protein: CSASPQQGRGLNEQFF.

At least ten counts were recorded for this clonotype. V usage is TRBV7-9 and J usage is TRBJ2-7; tentatively, D is TRBD1 (5 bases). The germline V gene encodes CDR1 SEHNR and CDR2 FQNEAQ (reference sequence). This CDR3 is built from 14 residues. The V and J ends lost 1 base and 4 bases respectively, with 11 bases between them. The CDR3 coding sequence is TGTGCCAGCAGCTTAGTTGGGGCTGGGTACGAGCAGTACTTC. Translating it yields CASSLVGAGYEQYF.

This clonotype appeared many times. The genes are TRBV5-1 and TRBJ2-7; 7 nucleotides agree with TRBD1. This CDR3 contains 15 residues. The V and J ends lost 4 bases and 0 bases, in that order; junction bases with no gene match: 7. The germline CDR1 and CDR2 sequences are SGHRS and YFSETQ. CDR3 in amino acids: CASSIGTDYSYEQYF. DNA for the CDR3: TGCGCCAGCAGCATAGGGACAGACTACTCCTACGAGCAGTACTTC.

The chain has TRBV12-3 or TRBV12-4 and TRBJ2-1; D is tentatively TRBD1 or TRBD2 (6 bases each). The V end lost 5 bases, the J end lost 12 bases, and 23 bases lay between the germline ends. This CDR3 comprises 15 residues. The CDR3 here is CASSPRGGGNSWQFF. The CDR3 coding sequence is TGTGCCAGCAGTCCTCGAGGGGGAGGAAATTCGTGGCAGTTCTTC.

This clonotype was picked up a small number of times. This chain links TRBV10-3 with TRBJ1-2, with a tentative D call TRBD1 (5 bases). The germline V gene encodes CDR1 ENHRY and CDR2 SYGVKD. The CDR3 runs to 13 residues. V was trimmed by 7 bases and J by 2 bases, leaving 11 bases between them. CDR3 bases: TGTGCCATCAACGCCGGGACCAACTATGGCTACACCTTC. Protein product: CAINAGTNYGYTF.

This clonotype was seen only a few times. The V and J genes are TRBV29-1 and TRBJ2-1, with TRBD2 as a possible D gene (6 bases). Deletions cut 6 bases from V and 9 bases from J, with 15 bases between. CDR3 length equals 12 residues. Germline assignment: CDR1 SQVTM and CDR2 ANQGSEA. The CDR3 DNA follows: TGCAGCGTCCGGGACTCTAGAGGTGAGCAGTTCTTC. It is translated as CSVRDSRGEQFF.